This entry is about one TCR beta chain. Germline trimming cut 5 bases from V and 1 base from J; bases unmatched to any gene: 7. Germline V CDR1 and CDR2: LGHDT, YNNKEL (reference sequence). This CDR3 has 15 residues. This entry comes from a study of blood T cell repertoires in COVID-19. As processed by the authors: Reference gene primer amplification yielded estimated nucleated cell counts. Some clones are missing from TCRdb's copy, which holds only in-frame ones; the method was immunoSEQ multiplex PCR. That table gives V, J and clone size, and the DNA gave D and trimming. In the table there are over 85,000 clones, 80% to 90% of which are singletons.

Material: peripheral blood. This TCR was sampled from a woman in her sixties or seventies with acute or convalescent COVID-19. This chain uses TRBV3-1 (or the pseudogene TRBV3-2) with TRBJ1-2; 7 nucleotides line up with TRBD1. The CDR3 DNA reads as TGTGCCAGCAGCTACTTGGCAGGGGGTAACTATGGCTACACCTTC. Protein product: CASSYLAGGNYGYTF.